These 13 T cell receptor beta chains share one sample of origin, sequenced in a study of blood T cell repertoires in COVID-19. TCRdb's table, derived via immunoSEQ multiplex PCR, lists solely in-frame clones and lacks some. The sample holds over 75,000 clones; almost 90% are singletons and the top ten take just over 2%. The specimen sequenced was peripheral blood. The source is a man aged 50-60 years with COVID-19, enrolled during active disease.

The chain has TRBV5-4 and TRBJ2-7; D is perhaps TRBD1 (6 bases). The CDR3 spans 13 residues. Germline V gene lookup returns CDR1 SGHNT and CDR2 YYREEE (reference sequence). V lost 2 bases and J 4 bases, leaving 10 bases between the germline ends. The chain's CDR3 is CASSLQGAYEQYF. CDR3 bases: TGTGCCAGCAGCTTACAGGGTGCTTACGAGCAGTACTTC.

The genes are TRBV10-2 and TRBJ2-5, with D possibly TRBD1 on 5 matching bases. V was pared by 6 bases and J by 4 bases, with 21 bases between. The CDR3 sequence is 16 residues long. Germline V gene data show CDR1 as WSHSY and CDR2 as SAAADI. CDR3 sequence: CASSTRGANTGETQYF. CDR3 bases: TGCGCCAGCAGCACCCGTGGGGCCAACACCGGAGAGACCCAGTACTTC.

A few counts support this clone. J is TRBJ1-2 and V is TRBV7-8; D call uncertain. Germline CDR1 and CDR2: SGHVS and FQNEAQ. This CDR3 spans 15 amino acids. Trimming removed 2 bases at V and 4 bases at J, with 14 bases between. The CDR3 sequence is CASSLSVYRTYGYTF. The DNA of the CDR3 is TGTGCCAGCAGCTTAAGCGTCTATCGTACCTATGGCTACACCTTC.

The chain uses TRBV11-2 and TRBJ1-1; no clear D gene. Per germline, CDR1 SGHAT and CDR2 FQNNGV. The CDR3 spans 14 residues. Trimming removed 1 base from V and 2 bases from J, with 8 bases in between. The DNA for the CDR3 is TGTGCCAGCAGCTTAGGGAGGGCCAACACTGAAGCTTTCTTT. As protein: CASSLGRANTEAFF.

This chain joins TRBV9 and TRBJ2-1, with D perhaps matching TRBD2 (6 bases). The CDR3 runs 15 residues. Trimming cost V 0 bases and J 4 bases, with 11 bases left between them. The germline gives CDR1 SGDLS, CDR2 YYNGEE. The chain's CDR3 is CASSVVGGTYNEQFF. The CDR3, as DNA: TGTGCCAGCAGCGTAGTGGGGGGAACGTACAATGAGCAGTTCTTC.

The chain uses TRBV3-1 (or the pseudogene TRBV3-2) and TRBJ1-1; D not certain. The CDR3 covers 12 residues. Germline V gene sequence: CDR1 LGHDT, CDR2 YNNKEL (reference sequence). V gave up 1 base and J gave up 9 bases, with 9 bases separating them. CDR3 region: CASSQATYQAFF. The DNA for the CDR3 is TGTGCCAGCAGCCAAGCGACTTACCAAGCTTTCTTT.

The chain carries TRBV19 and TRBJ1-1, with D perhaps TRBD1 (5 bases). The CDR3 length is 13 residues. Trimming pared 5 bases from V and 8 bases from J, leaving 15 bases between. CDR1 and CDR2 (germline): LNHDA, SQIVND (reference sequence). The CDR3 region has the DNA TGTGCCAGTAGTTCGGGGACTATTCTCGAAGCTTTCTTT. Translated: CASSSGTILEAFF.

The chain has TRBV7-2 and TRBJ2-2; the match to TRBD1 covers 7 bases. The ends lost 5 bases at V and 8 bases at J; junction bases unmatched: 17. CDR3 length equals 17 residues. Germline V gene lookup returns CDR1 SGHTA and CDR2 FQGNSA. Written as DNA, the CDR3 is TGTGCCAGCAGCCTATCAAAGACAGGGCGGATGGGGGGGGAGCTGTTTTTT. This translates into CASSLSKTGRMGGELFF.

The chain employs TRBV19 and TRBJ1-2, with TRBD1 identical over 8 bases. Trimming removed 6 bases from V and 4 bases from J; junction bases left unmatched: 4. The CDR3 runs to 13 residues. Germline loops: CDR1 LNHDA, CDR2 SQIVND (reference sequence). CDR3: CASRQGVGYGYTF. DNA of the CDR3: TGTGCCAGTAGACAGGGGGTTGGCTATGGCTACACCTTC.

This clone has a handful of counts. This rearrangement joins TRBV5-1 to TRBJ2-7; 7 bases fit TRBD2. V was pared by 1 base and J by 2 bases, with 6 bases of the junction left unmatched. The germline gives CDR1 SGHRS, CDR2 YFSETQ. This CDR3 spans 15 amino acids. As DNA, the CDR3 is TGCGCCAGCAGCTTGTGGGCTAGCGGCACCTACGAGCAGTACTTC. Encoded protein: CASSLWASGTYEQYF.

This sequence joins TRBV2 and TRBJ2-1; 7 bases map to TRBD2. Looked up from germline, CDR1 is SNHLY and CDR2 is FYNNEI. The J segment lost 5 bases and the V segment lost 5 bases, leaving 18 bases of the junction unmatched. The CDR3 extends over 18 amino acids. CDR3 amino acids: CASSRSPSGSGANNEQFF. The CDR3 coding sequence is TGTGCCAGCAGTCGATCCCCCTCGGGGAGCGGGGCCAACAATGAGCAGTTCTTC.

This chain uses TRBV3-1 (or the pseudogene TRBV3-2) with TRBJ2-2, with 10 bases fitting TRBD1. Germline assignment: CDR1 LGHDT and CDR2 YNNKEL (reference sequence). The junction had 7 bases not matched to a gene; V was cut back by 0 bases and J by 3 bases. This CDR3 has 18 residues. The CDR3 DNA follows: TGTGCCAGCAGCCAAGATCGAAGGGACAGGGGTTACACCGGGGAGCTGTTTTTT. Protein product: CASSQDRRDRGYTGELFF.

V gene TRBV19 combines with J gene TRBJ2-2; 13 nucleotides align to TRBD2. CDR3 length equals 17 residues. The junction had 10 bases not matched to a gene; V was cut back by 10 bases and J by 2 bases. The V gene's germline CDR1 is LNHDA and CDR2 SQIVND (reference sequence). CDR3 DNA sequence: TGTGCCACTAAGGGACTAGCGGGAAGAACTAACACCGGGGAGCTGTTTTTT. As protein: CATKGLAGRTNTGELFF. Drawing the rest from reference TRBV19 and TRBJ2-2, the complete variable domain is DGGITQSPKYLFRKEGQNVTLSCEQNLNHDAMYWYRQDPGQGLRLIYYSQIVNDFQKGDIAEGYSVSREKKESFPLTVTSAQKNPTAFYLCATKGLAGRTNTGELFFGEGSRLTVL.